The 8 T cell receptor beta chains given below trace back to one sample, sequenced in a study of T cell repertoires in MIS-A myocarditis. Clones were sequenced by immunoSEQ multiplex PCR, and TCRdb holds only the in-frame ones, with some missing. The sample records more than 6,500 clones, under 85% being singletons. The sequenced sample consisted of right inferior lung lobe tissue obtained at autopsy. These receptors were obtained from a man between 18 and 35 years old with fulminant myocarditis from multisystem inflammatory syndrome in adults (MIS-A) after COVID-19.

The J gene is TRBJ2-7, the V gene TRBV5-8; the match to TRBD2 covers 8 bases. With 6 bases clipped from V and 3 bases from J, the junction kept 17 bases outside the gene matches. Germline CDR1 reads SGHTS; CDR2 reads YDEGEE. The CDR3 contains 17 residues. CDR3 DNA: TGTGCCAGCATCCCGAGCCTAGAGCGGGGGCCATACTACGAGCAGTACTTC. It codes for CASIPSLERGPYYEQYF.

The sample holds one count of this clone. The junction differs from germline at one of its ends, possibly a read error. The same CDR3 arises from other DNA sequences in this sample as well. The chain recombines TRBV5-1 with TRBJ2-7; TRBD1 might be the D (6 bases). Germline CDR1 and CDR2: SGHRS and YFSETQ. CDR3 length: 15 residues. The CDR3 region is CASSLAAGVSYEQYF. Here the CDR3 DNA reads TGCGCCAGCAGCTTGGCCGCAGGGGTATCCTACGAACAGTACTTC.

This chain connects TRBV5-5 to TRBJ2-1, with TRBD2 matching 8 bases. This CDR3 contains 16 residues. V lost 5 bases and J lost 9; bases outside the gene matches: 16. CDR1 and CDR2 (germline): SGHKS, YYEKEE (reference sequence). The CDR3 loop is CASSKSRTSGLVEQFF. The DNA of the CDR3 is TGTGCCAGCAGTAAATCGCGTACTAGCGGTTTAGTTGAGCAGTTCTTC.

This chain uses TRBV19 with TRBJ1-5; D might be TRBD1 (6 bases). The CDR3 runs 15 residues. Per germline, CDR1 LNHDA and CDR2 SQIVND (reference sequence). V was cut by 4 bases and J by 0 bases, with 10 bases left in between. The CDR3, as DNA: TGTGCCAGTAGTACTCGACAGGATAGCAATCAGCCCCAGCATTTT. It encodes CASSTRQDSNQPQHF.

The rearrangement links TRBV27 to TRBJ1-5; D uncertain. Germline values: CDR1 MNHEY, CDR2 SMNVEV (reference sequence). The CDR3 spans 13 residues. Between the trimmed V and J ends, which lost 5 bases and 5 bases, there was a span of 10 bases. The chain's CDR3 is CASSKGRHQPQHF. DNA of the CDR3: TGTGCCAGCAGTAAAGGGCGGCATCAGCCCCAGCATTTT.

The chain uses TRBV5-1 and TRBJ2-3; D may be TRBD1 or TRBD2 (5 bases each). From germline, CDR1 is SGHRS and CDR2 YFSETQ. This CDR3 contains 15 residues. Trimming stripped 1 base from V and 2 bases from J, with 11 bases between. The CDR3 region has the DNA TGCGCCAGCAGCTTGTTGGGGGAAGTCACAGATACGCAGTATTTT. Its translation is CASSLLGEVTDTQYF. The full variable domain, rest sourced from reference TRBV5-1 and TRBJ2-3, is KAGVTQTPRYLIKTRGQQVTLSCSPISGHRSVSWYQQTPGQGLQFLFEYFSETQRNKGNFPGRFSGRQFSNSRSEMNVSTLELGDSALYLCASSLLGEVTDTQYFGPGTRLTVL.

The J gene is TRBJ2-1, the V gene TRBV9, with 13 bases aligning to TRBD2. The CDR3 is made up of 17 amino acids. Germline lookup yields CDR1 SGDLS and CDR2 YYNGEE. With 1 base clipped from V and 3 bases from J, the junction kept 4 bases outside the gene matches. CDR3 sequence: CASSVRLAGGVYNEQFF. The CDR3 DNA sequence: TGTGCCAGCAGCGTAAGACTAGCGGGGGGTGTCTACAATGAGCAGTTCTTC.

The rearrangement uses TRBV5-1 and TRBJ1-2; perhaps TRBD1 as D (5 bases). The V and J ends lost 2 bases and 1 base respectively, with 9 bases between them. The CDR3 sequence is 14 residues long. Germline lookup yields CDR1 SGHRS and CDR2 YFSETQ. CDR3 sequence reads: CASSFKGRNYGYTF. The CDR3 nucleotides read TGCGCCAGCAGCTTCAAGGGGCGTAACTATGGCTACACCTTC. Looking up the rest from reference TRBV5-1 and TRBJ1-2 gives the full variable domain: KAGVTQTPRYLIKTRGQQVTLSCSPISGHRSVSWYQQTPGQGLQFLFEYFSETQRNKGNFPGRFSGRQFSNSRSEMNVSTLELGDSALYLCASSFKGRNYGYTFGSGTRLTVV.